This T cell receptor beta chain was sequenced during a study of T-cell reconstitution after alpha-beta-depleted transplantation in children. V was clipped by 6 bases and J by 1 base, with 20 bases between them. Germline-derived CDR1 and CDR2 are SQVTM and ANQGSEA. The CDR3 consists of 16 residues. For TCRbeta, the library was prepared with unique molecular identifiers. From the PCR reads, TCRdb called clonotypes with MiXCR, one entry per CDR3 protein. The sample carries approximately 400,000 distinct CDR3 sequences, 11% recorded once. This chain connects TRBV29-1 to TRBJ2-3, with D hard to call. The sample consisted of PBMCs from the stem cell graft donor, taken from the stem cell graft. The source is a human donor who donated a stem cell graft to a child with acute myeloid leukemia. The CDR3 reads CSVERFGRRRTDTQYF. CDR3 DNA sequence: TGCAGCGTGGAGAGATTTGGACGGCGACGCACAGATACGCAGTATTTT.